This entry lists 3 T cell receptor beta chains sequenced from one sample in a study of OX40 agonist ivuxolimab in advanced cancers. Sequencing was performed with immunoSEQ multiplex PCR; in TCRdb, only in-frame clones are kept and a portion is missing. The table has approximately 58,000 clones, more than 75% seen once; the top ten hold around 3%. The sequencing used CD4+ or CD8+ T cells sorted from blood, collected in a trial of the OX40 agonist ivuxolimab. These receptors were taken from an adult with an advanced solid tumor such as melanoma, head and neck, liver or kidney cancer.

The chain couples TRBV7-2 to TRBJ2-4, with 7 bases fitting TRBD1. CDR1 and CDR2 (germline): SGHTA, FQGNSA. V was clipped by 5 bases and J by 8 bases; unmatched bases: 12. The CDR3 is 15 amino acids. The chain's CDR3 is CASSPGIHRGDIQYF. DNA for the CDR3: TGTGCCAGCAGCCCAGGAATTCACAGGGGAGACATTCAGTACTTC.

The chain combines TRBV28 with TRBJ2-3; 7 bases align to TRBD1. The trim removed 11 bases at V and 5 bases at J, leaving 7 bases unmatched. The CDR3 has 12 residues. CDR1 is MDHEN and CDR2 is SYDVKM in the germline V gene. The CDR3 protein is CAGSQGQDTQYF. CDR3 nucleotides: TGTGCCGGTTCACAGGGGCAAGATACGCAGTATTTT.

The chain carries TRBV4-2 and TRBJ2-7; 9 bases align to TRBD2. V gave up 1 base and J gave up 5 bases; unmatched junction bases: 3. This CDR3 has 14 amino acids. Germline V gene lookup returns CDR1 LGHNA and CDR2 YNFKEQ. This CDR3 reads CASSQGLAVNEQYF. CDR3 bases: TGTGCCAGCAGCCAAGGACTAGCGGTCAACGAGCAGTACTTC.